Listed below are T cell receptor beta chains from one sample, sequenced in a study of T cell repertoires in cytomegalovirus infection. TCRdb fed the reads into MiXCR, producing one record per CDR3 protein. The sample contains 680,000 or so distinct CDR3 sequences, about 33% of which appear only once. No antigens are known for them. Specimen: cultured PBMCs, collected from culture after CMV antigen stimulation. These receptors originate from a human donor in good health (CMV status not recorded). Some clones in this sample may be carry-over from other donors' samples. The conserved cysteine and the conserved F or W are not part of the CDR3 here. The D gene is left open where the match is weak. Only part of the rows carry a size: once, few, many, or a class if the clone is expanded.

v_gene: TRBV7-6; abundance: -; j_gene: TRBJ2-5; d_gene: -; CDR3aa: ASSSFRDDQETQY
v_gene: TRBV29-1; abundance: -; j_gene: TRBJ2-2; d_gene: -; CDR3aa: SVRAWTETLGDTGELF
v_gene: TRBV7-2; abundance: -; j_gene: TRBJ2-3; d_gene: -; CDR3aa: ASSPVGRTDTQY
v_gene: TRBV3-1; abundance: once; j_gene: TRBJ1-3; d_gene: -; CDR3aa: ASSPRAPGNTIY
v_gene: TRBV6-6; abundance: -; j_gene: TRBJ1-4; d_gene: -; CDR3aa: ASSGNGLF
v_gene: TRBV4-1; abundance: -; j_gene: TRBJ2-1; d_gene: -; CDR3aa: ASSQGGISTSYNEQF
v_gene: TRBV28; abundance: -; j_gene: TRBJ2-7; d_gene: -; CDR3aa: ASQDGAYEQY
v_gene: TRBV5-1; abundance: -; j_gene: TRBJ2-7; d_gene: -; CDR3aa: ASSISGTKDYEQY
v_gene: TRBV10-3; abundance: few; j_gene: TRBJ2-1; d_gene: -; CDR3aa: AISESLAAYNEQF
v_gene: TRBV5-6; abundance: -; j_gene: TRBJ1-2; d_gene: -; CDR3aa: ASSWRSVTYGYT
v_gene: TRBV7-2; abundance: -; j_gene: TRBJ2-7; d_gene: -; CDR3aa: ASSLVSGGEQY
v_gene: TRBV6-2/TRBV6-3; abundance: -; j_gene: TRBJ2-7; d_gene: -; CDR3aa: ASSSVLRDEQY
v_gene: TRBV4-3; abundance: few; j_gene: TRBJ2-3; d_gene: TRBD2; CDR3aa: ASRAREGSTDTQY
v_gene: TRBV7-6; abundance: few; j_gene: TRBJ1-1; d_gene: -; CDR3aa: ASPNTEAF
v_gene: TRBV5-3; abundance: -; j_gene: TRBJ2-7; d_gene: TRBD2; CDR3aa: ASSPSPGTSPQQY
v_gene: TRBV12-3/TRBV12-4; abundance: -; j_gene: TRBJ2-5; d_gene: -; CDR3aa: ASSSPGQLKETQY
v_gene: TRBV7-2; abundance: -; j_gene: TRBJ2-7; d_gene: -; CDR3aa: ASAAGQGYYEQY
v_gene: TRBV6-1; abundance: -; j_gene: TRBJ2-3; d_gene: TRBD2; CDR3aa: ASSEVLRESTQY
v_gene: TRBV12-3/TRBV12-4; abundance: few; j_gene: TRBJ1-1; d_gene: TRBD1; CDR3aa: ASSGRGQGIWNTEAF
v_gene: TRBV7-2; abundance: many; j_gene: TRBJ1-2; d_gene: -; CDR3aa: ASSLGVQGIYGYT
v_gene: TRBV20-1; abundance: few; j_gene: TRBJ2-1; d_gene: -; CDR3aa: SAPLSTVDEQF
v_gene: TRBV7-6; abundance: few; j_gene: TRBJ1-1; d_gene: -; CDR3aa: ASSSDGQLMNTEAF
v_gene: TRBV5-6; abundance: few; j_gene: TRBJ1-1; d_gene: -; CDR3aa: ASSPQTGKNTEAF
v_gene: TRBV28; abundance: few; j_gene: TRBJ1-2; d_gene: -; CDR3aa: ASSLGLRGYT
v_gene: TRBV7-2; abundance: few; j_gene: TRBJ2-7; d_gene: -; CDR3aa: ASRQTYEQY
v_gene: TRBV7-2; abundance: -; j_gene: TRBJ2-7; d_gene: -; CDR3aa: ASSTVRSGAYYEQY
v_gene: TRBV18; abundance: -; j_gene: TRBJ1-3; d_gene: -; CDR3aa: ASSPPGRGNTIY
v_gene: TRBV2; abundance: -; j_gene: TRBJ1-4; d_gene: -; CDR3aa: ASSLRGSTNEKLF
v_gene: TRBV20-1; abundance: -; j_gene: TRBJ1-3; d_gene: -; CDR3aa: SARVGPHSGNTIY
v_gene: TRBV11-2; abundance: few; j_gene: TRBJ2-2; d_gene: TRBD1; CDR3aa: ASSRDRITGELF
v_gene: TRBV7-2; abundance: many; j_gene: TRBJ2-3; d_gene: -; CDR3aa: ASSPTGAITDTQY
v_gene: TRBV28; abundance: -; j_gene: TRBJ1-1; d_gene: -; CDR3aa: ASSSAGTNTEAF
v_gene: TRBV5-6; abundance: few; j_gene: TRBJ2-3; d_gene: -; CDR3aa: ASSSRVVLPGSTDTQY
v_gene: TRBV7-9; abundance: -; j_gene: TRBJ2-1; d_gene: -; CDR3aa: ASSPVGAPIYFYNEQF
v_gene: TRBV6-1; abundance: -; j_gene: TRBJ1-4; d_gene: -; CDR3aa: ASSDGYFGNEKLF
v_gene: TRBV12-3/TRBV12-4; abundance: -; j_gene: TRBJ2-1; d_gene: TRBD2; CDR3aa: ASWSGRGYNEQF
v_gene: TRBV20-1; abundance: -; j_gene: TRBJ1-5; d_gene: -; CDR3aa: SARQVNQPQH
v_gene: TRBV6-1; abundance: -; j_gene: TRBJ1-5; d_gene: -; CDR3aa: ASSERAGLYNQPQH
v_gene: TRBV12-3/TRBV12-4; abundance: -; j_gene: TRBJ1-2; d_gene: TRBD1; CDR3aa: ASTPDRVNGYT
v_gene: TRBV7-2; abundance: few; j_gene: TRBJ1-1; d_gene: TRBD1; CDR3aa: ASSPTGVNTEAF
v_gene: TRBV7-2; abundance: few; j_gene: TRBJ2-3; d_gene: -; CDR3aa: ASSPQGPGGPAGLTQY
v_gene: TRBV6-2/TRBV6-3; abundance: few; j_gene: TRBJ2-1; d_gene: -; CDR3aa: ASSYRRGSNEQF
v_gene: TRBV5-5; abundance: -; j_gene: TRBJ2-3; d_gene: TRBD2; CDR3aa: ASSLRGLNSDTQY
v_gene: TRBV27; abundance: -; j_gene: TRBJ2-7; d_gene: TRBD2; CDR3aa: ASSFLVGGAEQY
v_gene: TRBV3-1; abundance: -; j_gene: TRBJ1-2; d_gene: -; CDR3aa: ASSQGGGSGYT
v_gene: TRBV5-1; abundance: -; j_gene: TRBJ2-7; d_gene: TRBD2; CDR3aa: ASSLAPGTSGSEQY
v_gene: TRBV6-6; abundance: -; j_gene: TRBJ2-2; d_gene: -; CDR3aa: ASTRGQKHTGELF
v_gene: TRBV7-9; abundance: -; j_gene: TRBJ1-1; d_gene: TRBD1; CDR3aa: ASSLRTGRTEAF
v_gene: TRBV7-9; abundance: few; j_gene: TRBJ2-3; d_gene: TRBD2; CDR3aa: ASSSGLAGGLGTDTQY
v_gene: TRBV3-1; abundance: -; j_gene: TRBJ2-5; d_gene: TRBD1; CDR3aa: ASSQGQGQTQY
v_gene: TRBV6-5; abundance: once; j_gene: TRBJ2-7; d_gene: -; CDR3aa: ASSEGVHYSYEQY
v_gene: TRBV20-1; abundance: -; j_gene: TRBJ2-1; d_gene: -; CDR3aa: SARRADSYNEQF
v_gene: TRBV4-2; abundance: -; j_gene: TRBJ2-1; d_gene: TRBD2; CDR3aa: ASSQVGLAGGNEQF
v_gene: TRBV6-1; abundance: few; j_gene: TRBJ2-3; d_gene: TRBD2; CDR3aa: ASSFSGGAADTQY